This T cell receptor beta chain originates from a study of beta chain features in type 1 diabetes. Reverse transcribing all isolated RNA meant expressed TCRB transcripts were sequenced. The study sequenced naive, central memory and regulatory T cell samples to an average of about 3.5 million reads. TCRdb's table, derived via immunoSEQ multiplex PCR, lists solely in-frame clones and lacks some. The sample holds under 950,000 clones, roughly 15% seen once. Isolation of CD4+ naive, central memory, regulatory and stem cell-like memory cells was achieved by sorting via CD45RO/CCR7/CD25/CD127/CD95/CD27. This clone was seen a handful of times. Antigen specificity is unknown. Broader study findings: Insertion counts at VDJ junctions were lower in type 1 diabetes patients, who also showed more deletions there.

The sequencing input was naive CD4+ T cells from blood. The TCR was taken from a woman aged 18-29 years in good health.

The CDR3 bases are TGCGCCAGCAGCCGAATCCTAAGTAGCGGGGAGACCCAGTACTTC. It encodes CASSRILSSGETQYF. The chain carries TRBV5-1 and TRBJ2-5, with TRBD2 matching 7 bases. Per the germline V gene, CDR1 is SGHRS and CDR2 is YFSETQ. V lost 4 bases to trimming and J lost 5 bases; unmatched junction nucleotides: 11. The CDR3 has 15 residues.